This T cell receptor beta chain comes out of a study of blood T cell repertoires in COVID-19. Overall study context: Samples of COVID-19 (acute and convalescent) were obtained from the United States, Italy and Spain. PBMCs, B-cell-depleted T cells, or T cells provided the cDNA or gDNA that made up the material.

Original handling: Reference gene primer amplification gave estimated nucleated cell counts. Data came from immunoSEQ multiplex PCR; TCRdb stores just in-frame clones and leaves some out. The DNA gave D and trimming, while V, J and clone size come from that table. In the table there are 150,000 or so clones, roughly nine tenths of which are singletons. CDR1 is SEHNR and CDR2 is FQNEAQ in the germline V gene (reference sequence). The CDR3 is 15 residues long. The chain couples TRBV7-9 to TRBJ2-7, with 11 bases lining up with TRBD1. The DNA matches TRBJ2-5 better at its end, which makes the J call doubtful. The origin of this receptor is a man aged 60-69 years with active or convalescent COVID-19. The sample comprised peripheral blood. The CDR3 DNA follows: TGTGCCAGCAGCTTCGGACAGGGGGCACAAGAGACCCAGTACTTC. It encodes CASSFGQGAQETQYF.